In this sample, the clone carrying this T cell receptor beta chain turned up a few times. The data derive from a study of blood T cells in healthy people across ages. Using a J-beta primer mix together with a sample-barcoded 5' primer, a second PCR was run for about 6 to 11 cycles. Via MiXCR, TCRdb re-called the 5' RACE reads, giving one row per CDR3 protein. This table has approximately 770,000 distinct CDR3 sequences, roughly 50% appearing once. This clonotype originated in a man aged 25 to 40 in good health. The sequencing sample was made of blood.

The CDR3 region has the DNA TGCGCCAGCAGCCGAAAACTAGCGGGAGAAGAGACCCAGTACTTC. Amino acid sequence: CASSRKLAGEETQYF. The V and J genes are TRBV4-1 and TRBJ2-5; 11 bases fit TRBD2. J lost 3 bases, V lost 4 bases, and 4 bases had no gene match. CDR3 size: 15 residues. The V gene's germline CDR1 is MGHRA and CDR2 YSYEKL.